This T cell receptor (beta chain) was obtained from a study of shared clonotypes between healthy human individuals. In the source study's methods: With immunoSEQ giving junction-only sequences and no quality scores, filtering differed. TCRdb's table, derived via immunoSEQ multiplex PCR, lists solely in-frame clones and lacks some. That table furnishes V, J and clone size, whereas the DNA furnished D and trimming. The sample has hundreds of thousands of clones, roughly 83% seen once; the top ten hold less than 15%. The CDR3 spans 15 residues. Germline V CDR1 and CDR2: LNHNV, YYDKDF (reference sequence). The germline V and J ends were trimmed by 3 bases and 3 bases, with 15 bases remaining between them.

The TCR was taken from a woman aged 40-49 years in good health. Some clones in this sample may be carry-over from other donors' samples. V is TRBV15 and J is TRBJ2-7; a possible D gene is TRBD1 (6 bases). Sequencing was done on a sample of PBMCs. CDR3 coding DNA: TGTGCCACCAGCAGGGGGGCTCGGGACATCTACGAGCAGTACTTC. Translated, it gives CATSRGARDIYEQYF. Full variable domain (outside the CDR3, taken from reference TRBV15 and TRBJ2-7): DAMVIQNPRYQVTQFGKPVTLSCSQTLNHNVMYWYQQKSSQAPKLLFHYYDKDFNNEADTPDNFQSRRPNTSFCFLDIRSPGLGDTAMYLCATSRGARDIYEQYFGPGTRLTVT.